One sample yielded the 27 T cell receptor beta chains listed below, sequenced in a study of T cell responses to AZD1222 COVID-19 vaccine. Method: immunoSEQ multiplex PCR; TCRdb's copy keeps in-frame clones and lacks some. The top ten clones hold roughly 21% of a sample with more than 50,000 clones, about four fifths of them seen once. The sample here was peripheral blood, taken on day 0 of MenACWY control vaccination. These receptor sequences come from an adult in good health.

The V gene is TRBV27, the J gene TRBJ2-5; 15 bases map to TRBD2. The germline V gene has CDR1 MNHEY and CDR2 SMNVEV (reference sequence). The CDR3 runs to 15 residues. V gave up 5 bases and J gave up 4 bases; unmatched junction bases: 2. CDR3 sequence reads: CASSRGLAGGETQYF. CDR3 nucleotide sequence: TGTGCCAGCAGTAGGGGACTAGCGGGAGGAGAGACCCAGTACTTC.

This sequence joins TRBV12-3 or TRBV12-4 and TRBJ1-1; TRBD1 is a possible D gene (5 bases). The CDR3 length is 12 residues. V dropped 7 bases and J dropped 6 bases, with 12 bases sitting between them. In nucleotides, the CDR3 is TGTGCCAGCACCCTGGGAGGGGCTGAAGCTTTCTTT. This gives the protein CASTLGGAEAFF.

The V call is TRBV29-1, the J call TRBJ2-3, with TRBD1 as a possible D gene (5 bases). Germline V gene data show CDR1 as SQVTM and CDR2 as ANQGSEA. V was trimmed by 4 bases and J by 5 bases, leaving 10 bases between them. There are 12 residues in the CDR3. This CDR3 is CSVGLGQDTQYF. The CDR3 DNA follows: TGCAGCGTTGGACTGGGGCAAGATACGCAGTATTTT.

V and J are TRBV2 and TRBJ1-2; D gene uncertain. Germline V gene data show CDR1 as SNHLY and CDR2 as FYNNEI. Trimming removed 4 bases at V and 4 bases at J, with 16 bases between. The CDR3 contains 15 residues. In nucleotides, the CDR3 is TGTGCCAGCAGTGGCGAACAGAATATCTTCTATGGCTACACCTTC. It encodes CASSGEQNIFYGYTF.

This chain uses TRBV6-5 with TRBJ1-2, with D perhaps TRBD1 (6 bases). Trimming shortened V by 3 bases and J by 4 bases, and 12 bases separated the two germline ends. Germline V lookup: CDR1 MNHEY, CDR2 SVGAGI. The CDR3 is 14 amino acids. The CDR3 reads CASSYGGQRYGYTF. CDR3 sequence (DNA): TGTGCCAGCAGTTATGGGGGGCAGCGCTATGGCTACACCTTC.

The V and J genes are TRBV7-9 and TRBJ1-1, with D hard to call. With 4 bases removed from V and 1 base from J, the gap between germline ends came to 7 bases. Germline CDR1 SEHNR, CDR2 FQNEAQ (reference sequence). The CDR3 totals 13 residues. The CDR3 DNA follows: TGTGCCAGCAGCTCCACAAGGAACACTGAAGCTTTCTTT. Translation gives CASSSTRNTEAFF.

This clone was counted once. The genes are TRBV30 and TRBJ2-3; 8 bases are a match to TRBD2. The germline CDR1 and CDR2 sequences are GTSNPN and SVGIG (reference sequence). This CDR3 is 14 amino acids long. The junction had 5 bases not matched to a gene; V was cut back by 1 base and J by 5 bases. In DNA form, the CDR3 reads TGTGCCTGGAGTGCGGGGGGGGAAGTAGATACGCAGTATTTT. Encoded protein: CAWSAGGEVDTQYF.

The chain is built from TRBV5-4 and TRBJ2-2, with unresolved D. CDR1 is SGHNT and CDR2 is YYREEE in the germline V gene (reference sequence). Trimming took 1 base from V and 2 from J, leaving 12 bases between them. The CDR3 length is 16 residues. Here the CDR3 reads CASSLSGRANTGELFF. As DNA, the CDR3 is TGTGCCAGCAGCTTGTCTGGGCGCGCTAACACCGGGGAGCTGTTTTTT.

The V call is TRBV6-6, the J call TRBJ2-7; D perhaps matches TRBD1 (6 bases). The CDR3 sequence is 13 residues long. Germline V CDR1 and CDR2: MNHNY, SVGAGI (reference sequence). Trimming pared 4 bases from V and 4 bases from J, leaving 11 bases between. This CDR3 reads CASSFTGWYEQYF. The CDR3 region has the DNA TGTGCCAGCAGTTTTACAGGGTGGTACGAGCAGTACTTC.

The CDR3, as DNA: TGTGCCAGCAGACGACTAGCGTCTACAGATACGCAGTATTTT. This sequence encodes CASRRLASTDTQYF. This chain joins TRBV5-5 and TRBJ2-3; 8 nucleotides match TRBD2. There are 14 residues in the CDR3. V lost 5 bases and J lost 3; bases outside the gene matches: 5. Germline loops: CDR1 SGHKS, CDR2 YYEKEE (reference sequence).

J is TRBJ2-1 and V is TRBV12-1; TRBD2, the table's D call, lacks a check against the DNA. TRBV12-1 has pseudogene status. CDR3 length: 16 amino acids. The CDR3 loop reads CASSFTLLGPNNEQFF. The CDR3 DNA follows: TGTGCCAGCAGCTTCACCCTACTAGGCCCAAACAATGAGCAGTTCTTC.

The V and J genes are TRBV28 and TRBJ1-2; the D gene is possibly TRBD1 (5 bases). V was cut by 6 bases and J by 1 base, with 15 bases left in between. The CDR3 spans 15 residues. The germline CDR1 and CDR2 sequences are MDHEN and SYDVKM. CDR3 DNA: TGTGCCAGCAGCCCCACAGCAGGGATTAACTATGGCTACACCTTC. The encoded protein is CASSPTAGINYGYTF.

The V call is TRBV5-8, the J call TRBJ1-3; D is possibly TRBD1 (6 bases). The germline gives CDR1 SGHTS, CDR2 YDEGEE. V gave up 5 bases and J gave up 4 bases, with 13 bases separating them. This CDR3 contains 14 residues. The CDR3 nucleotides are TGTGCCAGCAGGCGCAGGGGCGCCGGAAACACCATATATTTT. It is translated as CASRRRGAGNTIYF.

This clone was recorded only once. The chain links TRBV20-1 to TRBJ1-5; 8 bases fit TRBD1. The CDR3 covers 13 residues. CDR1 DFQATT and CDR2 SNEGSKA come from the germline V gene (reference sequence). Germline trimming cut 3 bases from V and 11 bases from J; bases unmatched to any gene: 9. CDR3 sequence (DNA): TGCAGTGCTAGTGGACAGGGCCTATCGGCCCAGCATTTT. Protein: CSASGQGLSAQHF.

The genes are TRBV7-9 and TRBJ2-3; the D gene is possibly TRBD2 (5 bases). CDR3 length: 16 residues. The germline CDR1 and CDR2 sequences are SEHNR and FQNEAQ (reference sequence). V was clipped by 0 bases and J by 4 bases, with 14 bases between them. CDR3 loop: CASSLASGIRPDTQYF. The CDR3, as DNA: TGTGCCAGCAGCTTAGCGTCGGGGATCCGACCAGATACGCAGTATTTT.

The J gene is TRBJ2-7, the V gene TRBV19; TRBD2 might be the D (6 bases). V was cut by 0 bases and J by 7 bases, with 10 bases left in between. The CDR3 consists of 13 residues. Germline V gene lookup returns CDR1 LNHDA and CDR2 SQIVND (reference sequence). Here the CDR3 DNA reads TGTGCCAGTAGTATAGACCGGAGGGGAGAGCAGTACTTC. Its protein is CASSIDRRGEQYF.

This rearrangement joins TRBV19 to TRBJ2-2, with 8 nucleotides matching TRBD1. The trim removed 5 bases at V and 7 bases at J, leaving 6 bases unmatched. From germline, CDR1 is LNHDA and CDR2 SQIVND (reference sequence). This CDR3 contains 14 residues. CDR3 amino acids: CASSPRGRGGELFF. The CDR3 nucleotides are TGTGCCAGTAGTCCCAGGGGGCGGGGCGGGGAGCTGTTTTTT.

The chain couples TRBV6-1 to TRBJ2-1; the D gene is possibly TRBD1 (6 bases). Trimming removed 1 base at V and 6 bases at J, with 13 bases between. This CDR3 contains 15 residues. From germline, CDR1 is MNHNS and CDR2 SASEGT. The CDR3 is CASSEEGVRGNEQFF. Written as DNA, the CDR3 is TGTGCCAGCAGTGAAGAGGGGGTGAGAGGCAATGAGCAGTTCTTC.

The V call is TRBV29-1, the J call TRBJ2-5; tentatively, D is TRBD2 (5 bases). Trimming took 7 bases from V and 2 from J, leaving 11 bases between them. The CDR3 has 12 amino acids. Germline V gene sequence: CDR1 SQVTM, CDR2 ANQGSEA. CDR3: CSARRAQETQYF. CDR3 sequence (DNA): TGCAGCGCTCGGCGGGCTCAAGAGACCCAGTACTTC.

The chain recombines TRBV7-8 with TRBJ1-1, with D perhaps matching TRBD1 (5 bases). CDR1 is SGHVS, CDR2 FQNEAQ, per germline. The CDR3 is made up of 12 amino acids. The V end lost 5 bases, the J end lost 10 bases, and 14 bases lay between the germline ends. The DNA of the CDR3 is TGTGCCAGCAGCCCTCAGGGATTAGCAGCTTTCTTT. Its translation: CASSPQGLAAFF. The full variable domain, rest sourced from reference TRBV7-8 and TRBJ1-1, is GAGVSQSPRYKVAKRGQDVALRCDPISGHVSLFWYQQALGQGPEFLTYFQNEAQLDKSGLPSDRFFAERPEGSVSTLKIQRTQQEDSAVYLCASSPQGLAAFFGQGTRLTVV.

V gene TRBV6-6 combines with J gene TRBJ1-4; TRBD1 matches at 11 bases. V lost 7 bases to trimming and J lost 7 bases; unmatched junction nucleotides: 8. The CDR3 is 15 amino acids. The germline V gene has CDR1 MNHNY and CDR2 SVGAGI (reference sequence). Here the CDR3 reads CASIPGDRGGEKLFF. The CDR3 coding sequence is TGTGCCAGCATCCCTGGGGACAGGGGGGGTGAAAAACTGTTTTTT.

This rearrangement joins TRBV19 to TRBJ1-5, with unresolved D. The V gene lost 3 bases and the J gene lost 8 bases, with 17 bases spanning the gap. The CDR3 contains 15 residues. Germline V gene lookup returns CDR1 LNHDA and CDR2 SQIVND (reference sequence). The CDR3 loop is CASSIRRGVREPQHF. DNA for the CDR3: TGTGCCAGTAGTATTCGCAGAGGCGTGAGGGAGCCCCAGCATTTT.

The CDR3 reads CSAGQLVADTQYF. The CDR3 bases are TGCAGCGCCGGACAGTTGGTAGCAGATACGCAGTATTTT. This rearrangement joins TRBV29-1 to TRBJ2-3; possibly TRBD1 for D (6 bases). Germline values: CDR1 SQVTM, CDR2 ANQGSEA. Trimming pared 7 bases from V and 4 bases from J, leaving 15 bases between. The CDR3 consists of 13 residues.

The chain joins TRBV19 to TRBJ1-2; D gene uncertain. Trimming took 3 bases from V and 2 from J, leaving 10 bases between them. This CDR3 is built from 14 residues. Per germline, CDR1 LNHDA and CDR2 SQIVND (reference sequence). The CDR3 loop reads CASSISGWNYGYTF. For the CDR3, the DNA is TGTGCCAGTAGTATTTCCGGATGGAACTATGGCTACACCTTC. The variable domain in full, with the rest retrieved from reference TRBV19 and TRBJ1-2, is DGGITQSPKYLFRKEGQNVTLSCEQNLNHDAMYWYRQDPGQGLRLIYYSQIVNDFQKGDIAEGYSVSREKKESFPLTVTSAQKNPTAFYLCASSISGWNYGYTFGSGTRLTVV.

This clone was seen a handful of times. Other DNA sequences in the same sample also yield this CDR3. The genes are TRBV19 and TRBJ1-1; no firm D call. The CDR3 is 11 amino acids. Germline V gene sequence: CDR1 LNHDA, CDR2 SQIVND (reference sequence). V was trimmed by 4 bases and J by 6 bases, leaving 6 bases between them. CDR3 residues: CASSTQSEAFF. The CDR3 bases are TGTGCCAGTAGTACCCAATCTGAAGCTTTCTTT.

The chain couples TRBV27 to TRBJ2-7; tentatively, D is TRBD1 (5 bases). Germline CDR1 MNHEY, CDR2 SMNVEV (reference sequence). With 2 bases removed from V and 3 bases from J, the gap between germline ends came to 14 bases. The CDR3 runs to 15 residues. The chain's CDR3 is CASSLIADSYYEQYF. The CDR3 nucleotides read TGTGCCAGCAGTTTAATCGCAGACAGTTACTACGAGCAGTACTTC.

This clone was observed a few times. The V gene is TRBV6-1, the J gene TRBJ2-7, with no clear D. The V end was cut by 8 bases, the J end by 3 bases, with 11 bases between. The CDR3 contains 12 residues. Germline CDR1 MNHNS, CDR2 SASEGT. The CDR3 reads CASGAIRYEQYF. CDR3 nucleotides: TGTGCCAGCGGCGCAATCCGCTACGAGCAGTACTTC.